Below, 21 T cell receptor beta chains from the same sample are listed, as sequenced in a study of T-cell reconstitution after alpha-beta-depleted transplantation in children. TCRbeta library construction was performed incorporating unique molecular identifiers. TCRdb recomputed calls from the PCR reads with MiXCR, one row per CDR3 protein. The table shows some 600,000 distinct CDR3 sequences, with roughly 13% occurring only once. The sequencing here drew on PBMCs, mostly from graft donor cells, taken 360 days after TCRalphabeta/CD19-depleted stem cell transplant. Receptors were obtained from a male patient aged 5 to 17 who had a stem cell transplant for acute myeloid leukemia, so the T cells may come from the graft donor.

This clonotype was seen ten or more times. V is TRBV6-5 and J is TRBJ2-1; no firm D call. This CDR3 has 12 amino acids. With 0 bases removed from V and 8 bases from J, the gap between germline ends came to 5 bases. Germline lookup yields CDR1 MNHEY and CDR2 SVGAGI. The CDR3 loop reads CASSYSTYEQFF. For the CDR3, the DNA is TGTGCCAGCAGTTACTCTACCTATGAGCAGTTCTTC.

This clonotype has just a few counts. The J gene is TRBJ2-4, the V gene TRBV7-8; the D gene could be TRBD1 or TRBD2 (5 bases each). The CDR3 covers 20 residues. Trimming pared 0 bases from V and 6 bases from J, leaving 27 bases between. Germline CDR1 reads SGHVS; CDR2 reads FQNEAQ. For the CDR3, the DNA is TGTGCCAGCAGCTTAGCCCGAGGGATATCGCAGGGAGTTCCAGGAAACATTCAGTACTTC. This sequence encodes CASSLARGISQGVPGNIQYF.

This chain links TRBV30 with TRBJ2-7, with D perhaps TRBD2 (6 bases). Trimming took off 1 base at V and 3 bases at J, with 10 bases between the two ends. CDR1 and CDR2 from the germline V gene are GTSNPN and SVGIG (reference sequence). There are 13 residues in the CDR3. The CDR3 protein is CAWSAGLLYEQYF. CDR3 bases: TGTGCCTGGAGTGCGGGACTGCTCTACGAGCAGTACTTC.

This clonotype was counted a single time. The genes are TRBV7-9 and TRBJ2-7; the D gene is possibly TRBD2 (5 bases). Trimming took 3 bases from V and 2 from J, leaving 11 bases between them. The germline CDR1 and CDR2 sequences are SEHNR and FQNEAQ (reference sequence). The CDR3 extends over 14 amino acids. The CDR3 DNA sequence: TGTGCCAGCAGCTTTCTCAGCGGAACCTACGAGCAGTACTTC. It codes for CASSFLSGTYEQYF.

This clonotype was observed at least ten times. The chain uses TRBV28 and TRBJ2-1; D unclear. V was clipped by 5 bases and J by 4 bases, with 6 bases between them. CDR1 MDHEN and CDR2 SYDVKM come from the germline V gene. This CDR3 comprises 12 residues. In DNA form, the CDR3 reads TGTGCCAGCAGTCAAAGGTACAATGAGCAGTTCTTC. As protein: CASSQRYNEQFF. The whole variable domain, remainder taken from reference TRBV28 and TRBJ2-1, is DVKVTQSSRYLVKRTGEKVFLECVQDMDHENMFWYRQDPGLGLRLIYFSYDVKMKEKGDIPEGYSVSREKKERFSLILESASTNQTSMYLCASSQRYNEQFFGPGTRLTVL.

The chain couples TRBV12-3 or TRBV12-4 to TRBJ2-4, with 7 bases aligning to TRBD2. Unmatched junction bases numbered 16, after V lost 8 bases and J lost 3 bases. There are 17 residues in the CDR3. The CDR3 coding sequence is TGTGCCAGCCGGCACCTCCAGCGGGGCCGGGGCAAAAACATTCAGTACTTC. Its translation is CASRHLQRGRGKNIQYF.

This clonotype appeared many times. J is TRBJ2-5 and V is TRBV25-1; D is possibly TRBD1 (7 bases). The V and J ends lost 3 bases and 4 bases respectively, with 21 bases between them. CDR1 is MGHDK and CDR2 is SYGVNS in the germline V gene. This CDR3 spans 17 amino acids. The chain's CDR3 is CASSDSQTGRILETQYF. CDR3 DNA: TGTGCCAGCAGTGATTCTCAGACAGGGAGGATTCTAGAGACCCAGTACTTC.

This clonotype was counted between two and nine times. The CDR3, as DNA: TGTGCCAGCAGTTTAGGGCTAGCGAGCTCCTACGAGCAGTACTTC. Amino acids: CASSLGLASSYEQYF. The chain employs TRBV12-3 or TRBV12-4 and TRBJ2-7, with a possible D match to TRBD2 (6 bases). This CDR3 is built from 15 residues. The V gene lost 1 base and the J gene lost 0 bases, with 10 bases spanning the gap.

A few counts support this clonotype. Here the CDR3 reads CASSIRYRTGNTGELFF. CDR3 nucleotides: TGTGCCAGCAGTATCCGCTATAGGACGGGAAACACCGGGGAGCTGTTTTTT. The chain links TRBV28 to TRBJ2-2; D is possibly TRBD2 (5 bases). Trimming took 5 bases from V and 2 from J, leaving 18 bases between them. This CDR3 comprises 17 residues. CDR1 is MDHEN, CDR2 SYDVKM, per germline.

The chain links TRBV7-9 to TRBJ1-1; D not certain. This CDR3 contains 14 residues. With 3 bases removed from V and 4 bases from J, the gap between germline ends came to 12 bases. CDR1 is SEHNR, CDR2 FQNEAQ, per germline (reference sequence). The CDR3 coding sequence is TGTGCCAGCAGCTTTGAAGGAGTTAGCACTGAAGCTTTCTTT. This encodes CASSFEGVSTEAFF.

This clonotype was counted ten times or more. The chain has TRBV6-2 or TRBV6-3 and TRBJ2-2, with unresolved D. The CDR3 is made up of 12 amino acids. Germline V gene lookup returns CDR1 MNHEY and CDR2 SVGEGT. The germline V and J ends were trimmed by 0 bases and 5 bases, with 1 base remaining between them. CDR3 bases: TGTGCCAGCAGTTACTCTACCGGGGAGCTGTTTTTT. Amino acids: CASSYSTGELFF.

This clonotype was counted between two and nine times. V is TRBV30 and J is TRBJ2-7; 7 positions match TRBD1. Trimming at V came to 5 bases and at J to 4 bases, leaving 5 bases not matched to a gene. This CDR3 spans 12 amino acids. CDR1 and CDR2 from the germline V gene are GTSNPN and SVGIG (reference sequence). CDR3 amino acids: CAWSGTAYEQYF. CDR3 bases: TGTGCCTGGTCCGGGACAGCTTACGAGCAGTACTTC.

This clonotype was counted between two and nine times. CDR3 amino acids: CATSGTGENTEAFF. The CDR3 DNA follows: TGTGCCACCAGCGGTACAGGGGAGAACACTGAAGCTTTCTTT. The genes are TRBV15 and TRBJ1-1, with 7 bases lining up with TRBD1. The ends lost 5 bases at V and 1 base at J; junction bases unmatched: 4. Germline V gene sequence: CDR1 LNHNV, CDR2 YYDKDF (reference sequence). The CDR3 has 14 amino acids.

This clonotype was seen a handful of times. V and J are TRBV28 and TRBJ1-2; TRBD1 aligns across 7 bases. In germline, CDR1 is MDHEN, CDR2 SYDVKM. V was clipped by 7 bases and J by 1 base; unmatched bases: 9. The CDR3 totals 15 residues. CDR3 nucleotide sequence: TGTGCCAGCACCTGGGGAGGGGGCGGTAACTATGGCTACACCTTC. Protein product: CASTWGGGGNYGYTF.

The chain has TRBV7-2 and TRBJ2-7; TRBD2 is a possible D gene (6 bases). V shed 1 base and J shed 6 bases, with 10 bases lying between them. Germline V gene sequence: CDR1 SGHTA, CDR2 FQGNSA. The CDR3 has 13 amino acids. CDR3 DNA sequence: TGTGCCAGCAGCTTAGTGCCGGGGGTCGAGCAGTACTTC. Translating it yields CASSLVPGVEQYF. Filled out from reference TRBV7-2 and TRBJ2-7, the complete variable domain reads GAGVSQSPSNKVTEKGKDVELRCDPISGHTALYWYRQSLGQGLEFLIYFQGNSAPDKSGLPSDRFSAERTGGSVSTLTIQRTQQEDSAVYLCASSLVPGVEQYFGPGTRLTVT.

This clonotype was detected only a few times. The rearrangement links TRBV7-9 to TRBJ2-7, with 11 bases that match TRBD2. Per the germline V gene, CDR1 is SEHNR and CDR2 is FQNEAQ (reference sequence). This CDR3 comprises 17 residues. J was trimmed by 5 bases and V by 3 bases; bases with no gene match: 12. This chain's CDR3 is CASSFPYSGLAGDEQYF. CDR3 nucleotide sequence: TGTGCCAGCAGCTTCCCCTATTCCGGACTAGCGGGTGACGAGCAGTACTTC.

The gene calls are TRBV20-1 and TRBJ2-1; 9 bases are shared with TRBD2. V was pared by 2 bases and J by 1 base, with 3 bases of the junction left unmatched. There are 15 residues in the CDR3. CDR1 and CDR2 (germline): DFQATT, SNEGSKA (reference sequence). The CDR3 spells CSARTLAGSYNEQFF. CDR3 DNA sequence: TGCAGTGCTAGAACCCTAGCGGGGTCCTACAATGAGCAGTTCTTC.

This clonotype occurred a few times. V gene TRBV7-2 combines with J gene TRBJ2-2, with D possibly matching TRBD2 (6 bases). The CDR3 consists of 17 residues. Germline V gene lookup returns CDR1 SGHTA and CDR2 FQGNSA. V dropped 1 base and J dropped 2 bases, with 14 bases sitting between them. CDR3 protein: CASSLVGGLFNTGELFF. DNA for the CDR3: TGTGCCAGCAGCTTAGTAGGCGGACTATTTAACACCGGGGAGCTGTTTTTT.

This chain connects TRBV7-6 to TRBJ2-5; 10 nucleotides align to TRBD2. This CDR3 contains 16 residues. V dropped 0 bases and J dropped 4; count of bases not matched to a gene: 5. Germline V CDR1 and CDR2: SGHVS, FNYEAQ. The CDR3 protein is CASSLALASGRETQYF. The CDR3 bases are TGTGCCAGCAGCTTAGCGTTGGCTAGCGGGAGAGAGACCCAGTACTTC. Full variable domain (missing parts from reference TRBV7-6 and TRBJ2-5): GAGVSQSPRYKVTKRGQDVALRCDPISGHVSLYWYRQALGQGPEFLTYFNYEAQQDKSGLPNDRFSAERPEGSISTLTIQRTEQRDSAMYRCASSLALASGRETQYFGPGTRLLVL.

V usage is TRBV20-1 and J usage is TRBJ2-2; 8 bases fit TRBD1. The germline gives CDR1 DFQATT, CDR2 SNEGSKA (reference sequence). CDR3 length: 16 amino acids. With V trimmed by 1 base and J by 4 bases, 8 bases remained unmatched. The CDR3 protein is CSARVVGTGITGELFF. CDR3 coding DNA: TGCAGTGCTAGAGTCGTTGGGACAGGAATCACCGGGGAGCTGTTTTTT.

This clonotype has a count of ten or more. The chain uses TRBV9 and TRBJ2-1, with 7 positions matching TRBD2. V lost 5 bases to trimming and J lost 3 bases; unmatched junction nucleotides: 2. The CDR3 is 13 residues long. Germline-derived CDR1 and CDR2 are SGDLS and YYNGEE. CDR3 sequence reads: CASSGLVYNEQFF. The CDR3 nucleotides read TGTGCCAGCAGTGGACTAGTCTACAATGAGCAGTTCTTC.